The entry below gives a single TCR beta chain sequence along with its context. What it binds is not known. These data come from a study of cytomegalovirus exposure and HLA in healthy donors. Study outcomes and limitations: Cytomegalovirus status, reportedly, was diagnosed with high specificity and sensitivity by the classifier.

PCR used 60 Vbeta primers and 13 Jbeta primers. Profiled with immunoSEQ multiplex PCR; TCRdb holds only in-frame clones, not every one. The data show about 87,000 clones, 74% seen once. The length of the CDR3 is 13 residues. With 2 bases removed from V and 5 bases from J, the gap between germline ends came to 7 bases. The germline gives CDR1 MNHEY, CDR2 SMNVEV (reference sequence). The chain uses TRBV27 and TRBJ2-1, with D possibly being TRBD1 (5 bases). The source material was PBMCs. The clonotype was recovered from a man between 25 and 39 years old in good health and CMV-seropositive. The CDR3 loop is CASSLSRDNEQFF. As DNA, the CDR3 is TGTGCCAGCAGTTTAAGCAGGGACAATGAGCAGTTCTTC.